This entry lists 3 T cell receptor beta chains sequenced from one sample in a study of blood T cell repertoires in COVID-19 (dated by TCRdb to the early 2020s). Libraries were prepared through the immunoSEQ multiplex PCR assay. The source is immuneACCESS, and TCRdb retained only in-frame sequences with V and J called. Part of the clones is not carried over; for the studies checked, unresolved V genes explain less than half of this, and the remainder is unexplained. Within this sample are 140,000 or so clones, with around 86% of them counted one time only. The ten largest clones represent approximately 40% of the sample. Material: peripheral blood. The receptor source for this set is a man in his forties or fifties who had recovered from COVID-19.

The V and J genes are TRBV19 and TRBJ1-3, with 8 nucleotides matching TRBD1. The V segment lost 5 bases and the J segment 2 bases; nucleotides outside the gene matches: 17. The V gene's germline CDR1 is LNHDA and CDR2 SQIVND (reference sequence). The CDR3 sequence is 19 residues long. The CDR3 here is CASSSSVQGASSAGNTIYF. Written as DNA, the CDR3 is TGTGCCAGTAGTTCGAGTGTTCAGGGGGCCTCCTCGGCTGGAAACACCATATATTTT. The full variable domain, with the rest looked up from reference TRBV19 and TRBJ1-3, is DGGITQSPKYLFRKEGQNVTLSCEQNLNHDAMYWYRQDPGQGLRLIYYSQIVNDFQKGDIAEGYSVSREKKESFPLTVTSAQKNPTAFYLCASSSSVQGASSAGNTIYFGEGSWLTVV.

This clone was detected only once. The V call is TRBV18, the J call TRBJ2-5; 7 bases align to TRBD1. V lost 3 bases to trimming and J lost 5 bases; unmatched junction nucleotides: 9. The CDR3 has 15 residues. CDR1 is KGHSH and CDR2 is LQKENI in the germline V gene. The CDR3 protein is CASSPGDSTWETQYF. The CDR3 DNA reads TGTGCCAGCTCACCCGGGGACAGTACATGGGAGACCCAGTACTTC.

This chain links TRBV3-1 (or the pseudogene TRBV3-2) with TRBJ1-1, with D possibly TRBD1 on 6 matching bases. The CDR3 contains 12 residues. Germline V gene sequence: CDR1 LGHDT, CDR2 YNNKEL (reference sequence). Trimming took 2 bases from V and 8 from J, leaving 9 bases between them. Here the CDR3 DNA reads TGTGCCAGCAGCCAACCAGACAGGGAAGCTTTCTTT. Translating it yields CASSQPDREAFF.